This entry describes one T cell receptor beta chain. The method was immunoSEQ multiplex PCR; TCRdb's version includes in-frame clones alone and lacks a portion of them. This table has nearly 300,000 clones, about 88% appearing once. Seattle participants joined during active infection and were tracked over time. This sample was taken from a study of blood T cell repertoires in COVID-19. V lost 2 bases and J lost 4, with 11 bases in between. This CDR3 has 15 amino acids. Germline V gene data show CDR1 as LNHNV and CDR2 as YYDKDF (reference sequence). The chain uses TRBV15 and TRBJ1-4; tentatively, D is TRBD1 (5 bases). The sequenced sample consisted of peripheral blood. The clonotype comes from a human donor with COVID-19, enrolled during active disease. The donor label of this sample is uncertain. CDR3 region: CATSRLQGINEKLFF. CDR3 bases: TGTGCCACCAGCAGACTTCAGGGCATTAATGAAAAACTGTTTTTT.